The next 13 T cell receptor beta chains were all read from a single sample in a study of blood T cells in healthy people across ages. For the second PCR, which ran for about 7 to 11 cycles, a sample-barcoded 5' primer and a J-beta primer mix were used. TCRdb independently ran MiXCR on the 5' RACE reads; one entry per CDR3 protein. The sample lists approximately 800,000 distinct CDR3 sequences, about half occurring once. The specimen sequenced was blood. These receptors originate from an older man in good health.

The rearrangement joins TRBV6-5 to TRBJ2-3; no definite D call. Germline V CDR1 and CDR2: MNHEY, SVGAGI. V lost 2 bases and J lost 2, with 8 bases in between. The CDR3 sequence is 14 residues long. CDR3 sequence reads: CASSYTTDTDTQYF. The CDR3 DNA reads as TGTGCCAGCAGTTACACGACCGACACAGATACGCAGTATTTT.

The chain joins TRBV12-3 or TRBV12-4 to TRBJ2-7, with D perhaps matching TRBD2 (6 bases). Deletions cut 8 bases from V and 5 bases from J, with 13 bases between. The CDR3 consists of 12 residues. DNA of the CDR3: TGTGCCAGCTCCTTCGGCGGGAACGAGCAGTACTTC. Protein product: CASSFGGNEQYF.

A few counts support this clonotype. The rearrangement joins TRBV28 to TRBJ2-5; 9 bases are a match to TRBD1. Germline V lookup: CDR1 MDHEN, CDR2 SYDVKM. This CDR3 has 15 amino acids. With V trimmed by 5 bases and J by 7 bases, 11 bases remained unmatched. The CDR3 here is CASSDRTGVFGTQYF. The CDR3 nucleotides are TGTGCCAGCAGTGACCGGACAGGGGTGTTCGGGACCCAGTACTTC.

This clonotype was observed a handful of times. The CDR3 spells CSARPGTSGSSADTQYF. For the CDR3, the DNA is TGCAGTGCTAGACCTGGGACTAGCGGGAGTTCAGCAGATACGCAGTATTTT. V gene TRBV20-1 combines with J gene TRBJ2-3; TRBD2 aligns across 14 bases. Per the germline V gene, CDR1 is DFQATT and CDR2 is SNEGSKA (reference sequence). V shed 2 bases, J shed 4 bases, and the junction held 8 bases outside the gene matches. The length of the CDR3 is 17 residues.

The V gene is TRBV11-3, the J gene TRBJ2-1, with 9 bases identical to TRBD1. The J call is in doubt because the DNA end fits TRBJ2-7 better. Germline CDR1 and CDR2: SGHNT and YENEEA. The CDR3 covers 15 residues. CDR3 region: CASSLDLQGANEQYF. CDR3 nucleotide sequence: TGTGCCAGCAGCTTAGATCTACAGGGGGCGAACGAGCAGTACTTC.

The genes are TRBV5-1 and TRBJ1-1, with 7 bases matching TRBD1. Germline CDR1 SGHRS, CDR2 YFSETQ. The CDR3 is 13 residues long. The J segment lost 4 bases and the V segment lost 4 bases, leaving 4 bases of the junction unmatched. The DNA of the CDR3 is TGCGCCAGCAGCAAGGAGGGGGCCACTGAAGCTTTCTTT. Its protein product is CASSKEGATEAFF.

This clonotype was picked up many times. The chain combines TRBV3-1 with TRBJ2-1; D gene unclear. The better agreement between TRBJ2-7 and the DNA end casts doubt on the J call. The CDR3 consists of 15 residues. Germline values: CDR1 LGHDT, CDR2 YNNKEL (reference sequence). This CDR3 reads CASSQDGSSYNEQYF. The CDR3 nucleotides are TGTGCCAGCAGCCAAGACGGAAGCTCCTACAATGAGCAGTACTTC.

This clonotype was counted a single time. The V call is TRBV5-1, the J call TRBJ2-2, with 15 bases identical to TRBD2. Germline CDR1 reads SGHRS; CDR2 reads YFSETQ. V dropped 0 bases and J dropped 0; count of bases not matched to a gene: 3. The CDR3 consists of 19 residues. The CDR3 protein is CASSLVGLAGGANTGELFF. CDR3 in DNA: TGCGCCAGCAGCTTGGTGGGACTAGCGGGAGGAGCGAACACCGGGGAGCTGTTTTTT.

This sequence joins TRBV28 and TRBJ2-1; 9 nucleotides align to TRBD1. The CDR3 runs to 14 residues. Germline-derived CDR1 and CDR2 are MDHEN and SYDVKM. V lost 4 bases and J lost 2; bases outside the gene matches: 0. As DNA, the CDR3 is TGTGCCAGCAGTTGGGACAGGGCCTACAATGAGCAGTTCTTC. The encoded protein is CASSWDRAYNEQFF.

This clonotype was counted only a few times. The V gene is TRBV12-3 or TRBV12-4, the J gene TRBJ1-1; 7 bases are a match to TRBD1. With V trimmed by 5 bases and J by 0 bases, 12 bases remained unmatched. This CDR3 spans 17 amino acids. The CDR3 reads CASSAERGQNLNTEAFF. The CDR3 nucleotides are TGTGCCAGCAGTGCTGAAAGGGGACAGAACCTGAACACTGAAGCTTTCTTT.

The CDR3 DNA sequence: TGTGCCAGCAGCGTAGGGGGGAGCCATGAGCAGTACTTC. Its translation: CASSVGGSHEQYF. The rearrangement uses TRBV9 and TRBJ2-5; D is tentatively TRBD1 or TRBD2 (5 bases each). The V and J ends lost 0 bases and 11 bases respectively, with 14 bases between them. CDR1 and CDR2 (germline): SGDLS, YYNGEE. This CDR3 is 13 amino acids long.

Only one count was recorded for this clonotype. This chain connects TRBV28 to TRBJ1-1; D gene uncertain. Trimming shortened V by 7 bases and J by 2 bases, and 14 bases separated the two germline ends. The germline V gene has CDR1 MDHEN and CDR2 SYDVKM. This CDR3 has 14 amino acids. In DNA, the CDR3 is TGTGCCAGCACGGCGCAGAGATCTAACACTGAAGCTTTCTTT. The encoded protein is CASTAQRSNTEAFF.

V usage is TRBV7-2 and J usage is TRBJ2-1; the D is unclear. The germline V gene has CDR1 SGHTA and CDR2 FQGNSA. The CDR3 has 14 residues. Between the trimmed V and J ends, which lost 5 bases and 10 bases, there was a span of 18 bases. CDR3 sequence: CASSHRLGQGEQFF. The CDR3 DNA follows: TGTGCCAGCAGCCACCGACTCGGGCAAGGCGAGCAGTTCTTC. The full variable domain, with the rest looked up from reference TRBV7-2 and TRBJ2-1, is GAGVSQSPSNKVTEKGKDVELRCDPISGHTALYWYRQSLGQGLEFLIYFQGNSAPDKSGLPSDRFSAERTGGSVSTLTIQRTQQEDSAVYLCASSHRLGQGEQFFGPGTRLTVL.